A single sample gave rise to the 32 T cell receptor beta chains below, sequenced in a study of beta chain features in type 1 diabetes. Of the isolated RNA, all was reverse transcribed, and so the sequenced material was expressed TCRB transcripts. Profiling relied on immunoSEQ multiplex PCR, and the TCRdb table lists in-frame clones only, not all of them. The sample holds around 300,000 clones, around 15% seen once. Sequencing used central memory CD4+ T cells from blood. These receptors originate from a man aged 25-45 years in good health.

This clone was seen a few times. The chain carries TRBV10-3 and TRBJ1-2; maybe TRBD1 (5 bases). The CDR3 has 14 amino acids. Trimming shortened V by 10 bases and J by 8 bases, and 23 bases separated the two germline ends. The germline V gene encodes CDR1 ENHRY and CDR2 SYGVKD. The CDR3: CASTQGTGGIGYTF. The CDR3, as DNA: TGTGCCAGCACTCAGGGAACGGGGGGAATAGGCTACACCTTC.

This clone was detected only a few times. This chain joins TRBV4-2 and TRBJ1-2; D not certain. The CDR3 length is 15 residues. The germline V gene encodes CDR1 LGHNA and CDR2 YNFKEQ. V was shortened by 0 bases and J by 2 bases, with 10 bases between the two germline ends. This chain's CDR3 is CASSQDPSKNYGYTF. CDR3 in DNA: TGTGCCAGCAGCCAAGATCCTTCGAAGAACTATGGCTACACCTTC.

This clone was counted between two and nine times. CDR3 loop: CASSLGSETQYF. DNA of the CDR3: TGTGCCAGCAGCCTCGGTTCGGAGACCCAGTACTTC. The V call is TRBV7-9, the J call TRBJ2-5, with D uncertain. Germline V gives CDR1 SEHNR, CDR2 FQNEAQ (reference sequence). This CDR3 has 12 amino acids. Deletions cut 5 bases from V and 5 bases from J, with 9 bases between.

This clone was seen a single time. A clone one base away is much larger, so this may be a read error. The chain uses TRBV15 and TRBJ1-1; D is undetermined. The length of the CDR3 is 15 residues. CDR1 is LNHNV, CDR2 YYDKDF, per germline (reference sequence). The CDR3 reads CATSSRDGMNTEVFF. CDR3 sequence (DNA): TGTGCCACCAGCAGCCGAGACGGAATGAACACTGAAGTTTTCTTT.

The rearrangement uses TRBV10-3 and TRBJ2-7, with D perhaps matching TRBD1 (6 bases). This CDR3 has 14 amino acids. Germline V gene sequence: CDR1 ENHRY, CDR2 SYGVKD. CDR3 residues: CASSSTGPGYEQYV. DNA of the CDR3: TGTGCCAGCAGTTCCACAGGGCCGGGCTACGAGCAGTACGTC.

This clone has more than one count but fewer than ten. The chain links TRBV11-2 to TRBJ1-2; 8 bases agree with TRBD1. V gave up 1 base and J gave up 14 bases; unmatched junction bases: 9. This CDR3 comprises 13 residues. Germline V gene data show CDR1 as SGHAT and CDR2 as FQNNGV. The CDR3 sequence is CASSLAGTGLQTF. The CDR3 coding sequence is TGTGCCAGCAGCTTAGCGGGGACAGGCCTCCAGACCTTC. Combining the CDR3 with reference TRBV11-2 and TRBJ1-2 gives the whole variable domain EAGVAQSPRYKIIEKRQSVAFWCNPISGHATLYWYQQILGQGPKLLIQFQNNGVVDDSQLPKDRFSAERLKGVDSTLKIQPAKLEDSAVYLCASSLAGTGLQTFGSGTRLTVV.

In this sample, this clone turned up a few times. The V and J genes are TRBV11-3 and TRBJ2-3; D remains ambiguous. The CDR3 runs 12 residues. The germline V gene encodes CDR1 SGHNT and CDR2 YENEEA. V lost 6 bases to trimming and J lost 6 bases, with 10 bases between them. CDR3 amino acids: CASSIGLDTQYF. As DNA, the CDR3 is TGTGCCAGCAGTATTGGTTTGGATACGCAGTATTTT. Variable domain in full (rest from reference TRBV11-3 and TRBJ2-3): EAGVVQSPRYKIIEKKQPVAFWCNPISGHNTLYWYLQNLGQGPELLIRYENEEAVDDSQLPKDRFSAERLKGVDSTLKIQPAELGDSAVYLCASSIGLDTQYFGPGTRLTVL.

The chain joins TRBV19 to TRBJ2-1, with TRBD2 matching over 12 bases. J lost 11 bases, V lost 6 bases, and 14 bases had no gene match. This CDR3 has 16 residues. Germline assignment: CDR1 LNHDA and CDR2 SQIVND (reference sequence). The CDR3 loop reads CASSDTKRTSGNKQFF. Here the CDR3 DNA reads TGTGCCAGTAGCGATACTAAAAGGACTAGCGGGAATAAGCAGTTCTTC.

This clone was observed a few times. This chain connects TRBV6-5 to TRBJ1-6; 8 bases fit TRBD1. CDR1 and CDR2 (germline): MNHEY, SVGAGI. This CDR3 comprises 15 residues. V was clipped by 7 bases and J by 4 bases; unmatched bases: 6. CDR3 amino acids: CASKEQGEYNSPLHF. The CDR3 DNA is TGTGCCAGCAAAGAACAGGGGGAGTATAATTCACCCCTCCACTTT.

In DNA form, the CDR3 reads TGTGCCAGCAGTGACGCGCTGAATAATTCACCCCTCCACTTT. This translates into CASSDALNNSPLHF. The chain couples TRBV6-1 to TRBJ1-6; D unclear. Per the germline V gene, CDR1 is MNHNS and CDR2 is SASEGT. The CDR3 runs to 14 residues. V dropped 3 bases and J dropped 5 bases, with 8 bases sitting between them.

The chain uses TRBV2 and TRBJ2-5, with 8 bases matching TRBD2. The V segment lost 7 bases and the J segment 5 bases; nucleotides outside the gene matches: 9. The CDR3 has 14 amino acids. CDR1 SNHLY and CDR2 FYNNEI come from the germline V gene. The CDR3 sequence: CASNVGGAGETQYF. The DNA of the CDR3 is TGTGCCAGCAATGTCGGGGGGGCAGGGGAGACCCAGTACTTC.

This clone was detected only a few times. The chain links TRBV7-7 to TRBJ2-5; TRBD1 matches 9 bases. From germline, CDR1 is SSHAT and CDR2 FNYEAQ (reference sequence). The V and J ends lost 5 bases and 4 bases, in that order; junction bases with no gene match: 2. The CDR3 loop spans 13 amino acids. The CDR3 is CASSTDRGETQYF. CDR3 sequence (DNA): TGTGCCAGCAGCACGGACAGGGGAGAGACCCAGTACTTC.

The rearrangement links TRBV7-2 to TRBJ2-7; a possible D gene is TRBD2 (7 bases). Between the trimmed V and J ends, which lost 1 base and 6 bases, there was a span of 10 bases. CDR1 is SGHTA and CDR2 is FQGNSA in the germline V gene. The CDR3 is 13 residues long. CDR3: CASSLDRGGEQYV. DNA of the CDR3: TGTGCCAGCAGCTTAGATAGGGGGGGCGAGCAGTACGTC.

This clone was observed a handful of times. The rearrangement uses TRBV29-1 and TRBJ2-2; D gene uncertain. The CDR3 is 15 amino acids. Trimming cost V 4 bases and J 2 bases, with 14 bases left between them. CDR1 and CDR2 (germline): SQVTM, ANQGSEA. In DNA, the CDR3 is TGCAGCGTTGTTCCACTGGGATCAAACACCGGGGAGCTGTTTTTT. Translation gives CSVVPLGSNTGELFF.

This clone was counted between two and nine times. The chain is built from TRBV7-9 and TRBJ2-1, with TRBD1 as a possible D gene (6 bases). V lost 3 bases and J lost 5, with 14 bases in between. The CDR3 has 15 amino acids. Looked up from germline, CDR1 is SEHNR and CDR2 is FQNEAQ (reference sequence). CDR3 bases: TGTGCCAGCAGCTTTTCCCGGGACAAGGACAATGAGCAGTTCTTC. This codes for CASSFSRDKDNEQFF.

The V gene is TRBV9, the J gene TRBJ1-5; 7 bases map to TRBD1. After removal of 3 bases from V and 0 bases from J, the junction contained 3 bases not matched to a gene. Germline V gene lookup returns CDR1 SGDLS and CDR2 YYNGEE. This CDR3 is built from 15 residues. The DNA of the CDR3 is TGTGCCAGCAGCGCGGGACAGAGTAGCAATCAGCCCCAGCATTTT. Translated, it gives CASSAGQSSNQPQHF.

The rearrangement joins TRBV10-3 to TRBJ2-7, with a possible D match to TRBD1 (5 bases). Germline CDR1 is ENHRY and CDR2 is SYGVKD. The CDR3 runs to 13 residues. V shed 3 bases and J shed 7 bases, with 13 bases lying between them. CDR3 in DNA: TGTGCCATCAGTGAAGGGGTGACTCCTGAGCAGTACGTC. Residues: CAISEGVTPEQYV.

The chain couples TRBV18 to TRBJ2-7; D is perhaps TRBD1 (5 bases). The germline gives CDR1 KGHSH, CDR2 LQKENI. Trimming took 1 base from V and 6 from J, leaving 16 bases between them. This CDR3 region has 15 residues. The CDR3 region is CASSPQGAQLTEQYF. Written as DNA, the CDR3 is TGTGCCAGCTCACCACAAGGGGCACAACTCACCGAGCAGTACTTC. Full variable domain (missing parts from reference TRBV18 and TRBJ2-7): NAGVMQNPRHLVRRRGQEARLRCSPMKGHSHVYWYRQLPEEGLKFMVYLQKENIIDESGMPKERFSAEFPKEGPSILRIQQVVRGDSAAYFCASSPQGAQLTEQYFGPGTRLTVT.

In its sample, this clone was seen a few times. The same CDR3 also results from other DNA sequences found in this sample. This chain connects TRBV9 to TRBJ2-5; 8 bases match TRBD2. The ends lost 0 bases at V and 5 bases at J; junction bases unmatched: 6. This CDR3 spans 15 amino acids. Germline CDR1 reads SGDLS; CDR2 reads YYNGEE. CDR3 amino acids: CASSVAGGPIETQYF. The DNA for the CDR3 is TGTGCCAGCAGCGTAGCGGGAGGGCCCATTGAGACCCAGTACTTC.

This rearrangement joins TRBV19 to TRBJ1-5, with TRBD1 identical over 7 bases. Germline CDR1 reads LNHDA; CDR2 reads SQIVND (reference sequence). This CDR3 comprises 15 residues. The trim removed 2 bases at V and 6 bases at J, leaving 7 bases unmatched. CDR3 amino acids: CASSIRDSIGQPQHF. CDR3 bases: TGTGCCAGTAGTATACGGGACAGCATTGGTCAGCCCCAGCATTTT.

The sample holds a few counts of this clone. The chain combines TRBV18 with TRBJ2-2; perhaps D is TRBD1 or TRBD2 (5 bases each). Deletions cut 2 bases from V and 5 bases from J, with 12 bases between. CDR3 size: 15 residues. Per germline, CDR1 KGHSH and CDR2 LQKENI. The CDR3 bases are TGTGCCAGCTCACCAATGGGACGCCGTACCGGGGAGCTGTTTTTT. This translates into CASSPMGRRTGELFF.

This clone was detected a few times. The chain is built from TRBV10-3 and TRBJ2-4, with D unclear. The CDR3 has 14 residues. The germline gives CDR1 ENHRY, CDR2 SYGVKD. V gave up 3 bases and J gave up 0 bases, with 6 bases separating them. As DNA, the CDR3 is TGTGCCATCAGTGATTCACCAGCCAAAAACATTCAGTACTTC. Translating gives CAISDSPAKNIQYF.

CDR3 amino acids: CASSVGAGGETQYF. The CDR3 DNA follows: TGTGCCAGCAGCGTAGGGGCTGGGGGCGAGACCCAGTACTTC. The chain carries TRBV9 and TRBJ2-5; D possibly corresponds to TRBD1 (6 bases). The CDR3 is 14 amino acids. Germline CDR1 is SGDLS and CDR2 is YYNGEE. V lost 0 bases, J lost 5 bases, and 11 bases lay in between.

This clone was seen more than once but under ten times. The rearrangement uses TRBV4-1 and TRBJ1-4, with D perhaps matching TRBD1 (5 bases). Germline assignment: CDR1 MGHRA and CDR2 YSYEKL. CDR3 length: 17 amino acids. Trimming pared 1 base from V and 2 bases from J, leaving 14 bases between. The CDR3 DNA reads TGCGCCAGCAGCCAAGTTCTGGGGCCATCCACTAATGAAAAACTGTTTTTT. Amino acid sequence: CASSQVLGPSTNEKLFF.

CDR3 nucleotide sequence: TGTGCCAGCAGCCGTAAACCGGGGTTTGATGAAAAACTGTTTTTT. Protein: CASSRKPGFDEKLFF. The rearrangement links TRBV14 to TRBJ1-4, with D hard to call. Germline CDR1 SGHDN, CDR2 FVKESK. There are 15 residues in the CDR3. The V end lost 4 bases, the J end lost 6 bases, and 15 bases lay between the germline ends. The variable domain in full, completed from reference TRBV14 and TRBJ1-4, reads EAGVTQFPSHSVIEKGQTVTLRCDPISGHDNLYWYRRVMGKEIKFLLHFVKESKQDESGMPNNRFLAERTGGTYSTLKVQPAELEDSGVYFCASSRKPGFDEKLFFGSGTQLSVL.

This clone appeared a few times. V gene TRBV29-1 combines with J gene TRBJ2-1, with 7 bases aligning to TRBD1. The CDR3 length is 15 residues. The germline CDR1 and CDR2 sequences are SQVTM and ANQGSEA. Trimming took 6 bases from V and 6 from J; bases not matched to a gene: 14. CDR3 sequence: CSVATQGQPPNEQFF. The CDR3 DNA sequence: TGCAGCGTCGCCACCCAGGGACAGCCCCCCAATGAGCAGTTCTTC.

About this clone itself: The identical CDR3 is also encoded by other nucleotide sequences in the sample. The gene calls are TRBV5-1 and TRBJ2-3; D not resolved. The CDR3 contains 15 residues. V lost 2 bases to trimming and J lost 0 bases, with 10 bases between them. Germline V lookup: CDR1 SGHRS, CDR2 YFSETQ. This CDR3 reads CASSLSGASTDTQYF. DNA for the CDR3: TGCGCCAGCAGCTTATCGGGCGCGAGCACAGATACGCAGTATTTT.

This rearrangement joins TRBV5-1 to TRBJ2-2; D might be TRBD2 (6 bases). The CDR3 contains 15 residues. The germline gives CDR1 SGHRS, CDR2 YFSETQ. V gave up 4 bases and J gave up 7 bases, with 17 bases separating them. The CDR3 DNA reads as TGCGCCAGCAGCCCGAGGAGGGCAAGCGGCGGGGAGCTGTTTTTT. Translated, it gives CASSPRRASGGELFF.

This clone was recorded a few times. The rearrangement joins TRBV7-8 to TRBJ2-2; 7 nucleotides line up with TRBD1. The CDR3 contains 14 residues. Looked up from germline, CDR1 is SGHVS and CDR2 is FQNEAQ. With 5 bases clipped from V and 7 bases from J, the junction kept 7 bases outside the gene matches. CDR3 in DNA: TGTGCCAGCAGCGTTACAGGGGCGGTCGGGGAGCTGTTTTTT. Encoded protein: CASSVTGAVGELFF. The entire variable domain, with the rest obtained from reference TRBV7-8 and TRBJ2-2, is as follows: GAGVSQSPRYKVAKRGQDVALRCDPISGHVSLFWYQQALGQGPEFLTYFQNEAQLDKSGLPSDRFFAERPEGSVSTLKIQRTQQEDSAVYLCASSVTGAVGELFFGEGSRLTVL.

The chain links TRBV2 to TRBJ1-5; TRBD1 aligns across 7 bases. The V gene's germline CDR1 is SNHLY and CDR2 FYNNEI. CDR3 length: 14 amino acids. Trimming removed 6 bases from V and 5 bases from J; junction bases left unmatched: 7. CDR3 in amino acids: CASRFEGAHQPQHF. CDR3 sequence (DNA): TGTGCCAGCAGATTTGAGGGGGCCCATCAGCCCCAGCATTTT. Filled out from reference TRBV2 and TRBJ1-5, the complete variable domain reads EPEVTQTPSHQVTQMGQEVILRCVPISNHLYFYWYRQILGQKVEFLVSFYNNEISEKSEIFDDQFSVERPDGSNFTLKIRSTKLEDSAMYFCASRFEGAHQPQHFGDGTRLSIL.

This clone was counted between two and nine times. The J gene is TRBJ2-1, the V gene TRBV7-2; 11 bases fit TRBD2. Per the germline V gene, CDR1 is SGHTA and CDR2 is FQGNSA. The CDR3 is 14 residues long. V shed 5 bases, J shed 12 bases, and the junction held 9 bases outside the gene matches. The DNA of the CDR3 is TGTGCCAGCAGCCCGGGGACTAGCGGTTTCGGGCAGTTCTTC. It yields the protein CASSPGTSGFGQFF.

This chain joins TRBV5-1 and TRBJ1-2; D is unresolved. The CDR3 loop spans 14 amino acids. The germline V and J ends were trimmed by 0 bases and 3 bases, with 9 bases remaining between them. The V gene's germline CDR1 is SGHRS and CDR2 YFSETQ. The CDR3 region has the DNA TGCGCCAGCAGCTTGGAGGTCGGACACTATGGCTACACCTTC. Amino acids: CASSLEVGHYGYTF.